This T cell receptor (beta chain) emerged from a study of cytomegalovirus exposure and HLA in healthy donors. Overall study context: The Caucasian-associated ancestry cluster contained 81% of the approximately 410 genotyped donors. Study-level findings and limits: While the bulk of TCR sequences proved rare, some public TCRs turned up in many donors.

Amplification used 60 Vbeta primers and 13 Jbeta primers. Using immunoSEQ multiplex PCR, the repertoire was profiled, and TCRdb retains in-frame clones only, with some absent. The profile shows 89,000 or so clones, about four fifths of them singletons. The CDR3 runs to 15 residues. The V end was cut by 2 bases, the J end by 2 bases, with 12 bases between. CDR1 and CDR2 (germline): MNHNY, SVGAGI (reference sequence). A word on this clone: The antigen remains unidentified.

The source material was PBMCs. The genes are TRBV6-6 and TRBJ1-2, with D perhaps matching TRBD1 (6 bases). The origin of this receptor is a man aged 18 to 35 in good health and CMV-seropositive. The CDR3: CASSYRDTANYGYTF. In DNA form, the CDR3 reads TGTGCCAGCAGTTACCGGGACACAGCAAACTATGGCTACACCTTC.